These T cell receptor beta chains were read from a single sample in a study of shared clonotypes between healthy human individuals. Assay: immunoSEQ multiplex PCR; the TCRdb copy retains only in-frame clones and omits some. The table includes roughly 640,000 clones, less than 85% detected once. Sequenced input: memory CD4+ T cells sorted from blood. These receptors all stem from a woman aged 30 to 39 in good health. The CDR3 runs from the conserved cysteine through the conserved F or W. D genes are given only for firm matches. Where a row states a size, it is once, few, many or the class of an expanded clone; other rows omit it.

>TRBV28|NA|TRBJ2-7|TRBD2
CASSRPGGGLEQYF
TGTGCCAGCAGTCGCCCCGGGGGGGGGCTCGAGCAGTACTTC
>TRBV10-3|NA|TRBJ2-7|TRBD1
CAISDPGQGASYEQYF
TGTGCCATCAGTGACCCGGGACAGGGGGCCTCCTACGAGCAGTACTTC
>TRBV25-1|NA|TRBJ2-1|TRBD1
CASSSERTGFLGQFF
TGTGCCAGCAGTTCTGAGCGGACAGGTTTCCTTGGGCAGTTCTTC
>TRBV10-3|NA|TRBJ1-2|NA
CATSDGREAGYTF
TGTGCCACCTCGGACGGTAGGGAGGCTGGCTACACCTTC
>TRBV9|NA|TRBJ1-2|NA
CASSVGTNYGYTF
TGTGCCAGCAGCGTAGGGACGAACTATGGCTACACCTTC
>TRBV27|NA|TRBJ2-1|TRBD2
CASRASGRVANEQFF
TGTGCCAGCAGAGCTAGCGGGAGAGTTGCGAATGAGCAGTTCTTC
>TRBV2|once|TRBJ1-5|NA
CASTGAGSTLPQHF
TGTGCCAGCACTGGGGCGGGTAGTACGTTACCCCAGCATTTT
>TRBV7-9|NA|TRBJ2-3|TRBD2
CASSLGGTSGSTDTQYF
TGTGCCAGCAGCTTAGGAGGGACTAGCGGGAGTACAGATACGCAGTATTTT
>TRBV5-1|NA|TRBJ1-4|NA
CASSLGADNEKLFF
TGCGCCAGCAGCTTGGGTGCGGACAATGAAAAACTGTTTTTT
>TRBV18|NA|TRBJ2-7|NA
CASSGPDSSYEQYF
TGTGCCAGCTCAGGGCCAGATAGCTCCTACGAGCAGTACTTC
>TRBV4-1|few|TRBJ2-7|NA
CASSDHIRKISYEQYF
TGCGCCAGCAGCGATCACATAAGGAAGATCTCCTACGAGCAGTACTTC